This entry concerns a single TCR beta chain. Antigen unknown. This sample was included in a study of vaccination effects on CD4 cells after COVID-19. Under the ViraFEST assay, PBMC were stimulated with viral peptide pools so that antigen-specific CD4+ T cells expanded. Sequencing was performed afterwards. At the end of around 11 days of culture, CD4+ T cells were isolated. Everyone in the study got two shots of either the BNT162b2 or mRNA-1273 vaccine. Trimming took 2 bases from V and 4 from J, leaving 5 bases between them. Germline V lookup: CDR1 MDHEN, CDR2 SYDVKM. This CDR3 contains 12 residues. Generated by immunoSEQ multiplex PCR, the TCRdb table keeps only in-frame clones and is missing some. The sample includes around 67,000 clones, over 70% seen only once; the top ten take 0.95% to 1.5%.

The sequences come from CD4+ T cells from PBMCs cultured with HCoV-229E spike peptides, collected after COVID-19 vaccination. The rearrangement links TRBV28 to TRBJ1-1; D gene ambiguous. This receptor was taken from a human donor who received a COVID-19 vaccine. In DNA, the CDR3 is TGTGCCAGCAGTTTAGTTGGCACTGAAGCTTTCTTT. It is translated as CASSLVGTEAFF.